Below, 3 T cell receptor beta chains from the same sample are listed, as sequenced in a study of beta chain features in type 1 diabetes (dated by TCRdb to the late 2010s). Antigen specificity for these receptors is unknown. Study-level results and caveats: In all four CD4+ subsets, TCRB CDR3 length was moderately but significantly shorter in type 1 diabetes patients.

Library preparation was by the immunoSEQ multiplex PCR assay. The entire amount of isolated RNA was reverse transcribed using the High Capacity cDNA Reverse Transcription Kit, so the sequenced TCRB transcripts were expressed ones. As stored in TCRdb, this immuneACCESS dataset retains in-frame rearrangements with V and J assigned. A fraction of the clones does not appear; measured against another copy, unresolved V genes explain less than half of the discrepancy, and the remainder lacks a known reason. The sample contains roughly 300,000 clones, around 8.5% of them found a single time. The ten largest clonotypes hold 1% of the sample. Sequencing was performed on central memory CD4+ T cells from blood. These receptor sequences come from a man in his thirties or forties with type 1 diabetes.

The V gene is TRBV2, the J gene TRBJ2-1; the D gene could be TRBD1 or TRBD2 (5 bases each). With 8 bases removed from V and 2 bases from J, the gap between germline ends came to 10 bases. Per the germline V gene, CDR1 is SNHLY and CDR2 is FYNNEI. The CDR3 extends over 13 amino acids. In nucleotides, the CDR3 is TGTGCCAGCGGGGGTATGACCTACAATGAGCAGTTCTTC. Protein sequence: CASGGMTYNEQFF.

V usage is TRBV9 and J usage is TRBJ2-5; TRBD2 matches 9 bases. This CDR3 comprises 15 residues. Germline loops: CDR1 SGDLS, CDR2 YYNGEE. The trim removed 1 base at V and 4 bases at J, leaving 5 bases unmatched. The CDR3, as DNA: TGTGCCAGCAGCGTATCCGGCGGGGGGGCAGAGACCCAGTACTTC. Translation: CASSVSGGGAETQYF.

V usage is TRBV15 and J usage is TRBJ1-5; 8 nucleotides match TRBD1. Germline V gene sequence: CDR1 LNHNV, CDR2 YYDKDF (reference sequence). The CDR3 loop spans 17 amino acids. With V trimmed by 5 bases and J by 6 bases, 15 bases remained unmatched. CDR3 amino acids: CATSAGGARGIIQPQHF. The CDR3 DNA reads TGTGCCACCAGCGCAGGGGGCGCGCGGGGAATCATTCAGCCCCAGCATTTT. Based on the CDR3 plus reference TRBV15 and TRBJ1-5, the full variable domain is DAMVIQNPRYQVTQFGKPVTLSCSQTLNHNVMYWYQQKSSQAPKLLFHYYDKDFNNEADTPDNFQSRRPNTSFCFLDIRSPGLGDTAMYLCATSAGGARGIIQPQHFGDGTRLSIL.